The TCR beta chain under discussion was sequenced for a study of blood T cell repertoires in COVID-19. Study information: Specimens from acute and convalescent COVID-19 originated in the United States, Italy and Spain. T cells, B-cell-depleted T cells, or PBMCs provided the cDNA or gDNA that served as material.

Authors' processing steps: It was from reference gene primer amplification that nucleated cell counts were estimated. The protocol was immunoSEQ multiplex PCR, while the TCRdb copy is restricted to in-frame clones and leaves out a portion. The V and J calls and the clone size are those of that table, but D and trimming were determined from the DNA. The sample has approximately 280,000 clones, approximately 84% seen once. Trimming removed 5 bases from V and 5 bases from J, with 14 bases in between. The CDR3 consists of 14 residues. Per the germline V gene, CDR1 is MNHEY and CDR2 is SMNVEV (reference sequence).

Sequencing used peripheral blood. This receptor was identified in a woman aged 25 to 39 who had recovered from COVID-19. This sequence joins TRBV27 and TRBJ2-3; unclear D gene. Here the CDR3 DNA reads TGTGCCAGCAGTCCGAGGCCACTGAAAGATACGCAGTATTTT. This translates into CASSPRPLKDTQYF.